The 6 T cell receptor beta chains in this list originate from one sample, sequenced in a study of human T cells and chemical hapten exposure. Each CDR3 protein gets one entry after TCRdb re-called the RACE reads with MiXCR. The data hold nearly 85,000 distinct CDR3 sequences, with around 10% observed a single time. Time point: patch test 2, 6 weeks after DPC sensitization. Treatment described: therapeutic diphenylcyclopropenone sensitization with weekly scalp DPC. The sample was whole blood, taken in connection with sensitization to the hapten diphenylcyclopropenone (DPC). These receptors all stem from a man between 18 and 29 years old with alopecia areata. Some clones in this sample may be carry-over from other donors' samples.

This clonotype was counted ten times or more. As DNA, the CDR3 is TGTGCCAGCAGCTTAATCACCGAAACGAACGAGCAGTACTTC. Encoded protein: CASSLITETNEQYF. The genes are TRBV11-2 and TRBJ2-7; the D is unclear. Germline-derived CDR1 and CDR2 are SGHAT and FQNNGV. CDR3 length: 14 residues. Deletions cut 2 bases from V and 5 bases from J, with 13 bases between.

The chain couples TRBV7-2 to TRBJ2-5; tentative D call: TRBD2 (6 bases). Germline V lookup: CDR1 SGHTA, CDR2 FQGNSA. Trimming removed 4 bases at V and 3 bases at J, with 12 bases between. The CDR3 has 14 amino acids. The CDR3 spells CASSSLASEETQYF. As DNA, the CDR3 is TGTGCCAGCAGCTCACTAGCCTCCGAAGAGACCCAGTACTTC.

Written as DNA, the CDR3 is TGTGCCAGCAGCCAGGACAGGGGGCGTCTTCTCACTGAAGCTTTCTTT. It yields the protein CASSQDRGRLLTEAFF. The chain joins TRBV11-2 to TRBJ1-1, with 11 bases identical to TRBD1. Germline V gene lookup returns CDR1 SGHAT and CDR2 FQNNGV. The CDR3 is made up of 16 amino acids. The V gene end was trimmed by 5 bases and the J gene end by 4 bases; junction bases not matched to a gene: 9.

This clonotype was detected a few times. V is TRBV4-3 and J is TRBJ2-6; perhaps TRBD1 as D (7 bases). Germline V gene data show CDR1 as LGHNA and CDR2 as YSLEER. The CDR3 has 19 residues. The ends were cut back, 0 bases at V and 2 bases at J, with 17 bases in the middle. The CDR3 loop reads CASSQEAGQGEAGANVLTF. CDR3 nucleotides: TGCGCCAGCAGCCAAGAGGCCGGTCAGGGGGAGGCTGGGGCCAACGTCCTGACTTTC.

This clonotype has a handful of counts. This chain links TRBV5-1 with TRBJ1-5, with D perhaps matching TRBD1 (5 bases). The CDR3 runs to 14 residues. The germline V gene encodes CDR1 SGHRS and CDR2 YFSETQ. The V end lost 4 bases, the J end lost 7 bases, and 15 bases lay between the germline ends. The DNA for the CDR3 is TGCGCCAGCAGCGAGGAATGGGGGGTCCAGCCCCAGCATTTT. This codes for CASSEEWGVQPQHF. Using reference TRBV5-1 and TRBJ1-5 for the parts outside the CDR3, the full variable domain is KAGVTQTPRYLIKTRGQQVTLSCSPISGHRSVSWYQQTPGQGLQFLFEYFSETQRNKGNFPGRFSGRQFSNSRSEMNVSTLELGDSALYLCASSEEWGVQPQHFGDGTRLSIL.

V usage is TRBV6-5 and J usage is TRBJ1-2; tentatively, D is TRBD1 (6 bases). CDR3 length: 14 residues. V was clipped by 6 bases and J by 4 bases, with 15 bases between them. Per the germline V gene, CDR1 is MNHEY and CDR2 is SVGAGI. The DNA of the CDR3 is TGTGCCAGCAGGCGTTCACAGGGATCCTATGGCTACACCTTC. Protein product: CASRRSQGSYGYTF.